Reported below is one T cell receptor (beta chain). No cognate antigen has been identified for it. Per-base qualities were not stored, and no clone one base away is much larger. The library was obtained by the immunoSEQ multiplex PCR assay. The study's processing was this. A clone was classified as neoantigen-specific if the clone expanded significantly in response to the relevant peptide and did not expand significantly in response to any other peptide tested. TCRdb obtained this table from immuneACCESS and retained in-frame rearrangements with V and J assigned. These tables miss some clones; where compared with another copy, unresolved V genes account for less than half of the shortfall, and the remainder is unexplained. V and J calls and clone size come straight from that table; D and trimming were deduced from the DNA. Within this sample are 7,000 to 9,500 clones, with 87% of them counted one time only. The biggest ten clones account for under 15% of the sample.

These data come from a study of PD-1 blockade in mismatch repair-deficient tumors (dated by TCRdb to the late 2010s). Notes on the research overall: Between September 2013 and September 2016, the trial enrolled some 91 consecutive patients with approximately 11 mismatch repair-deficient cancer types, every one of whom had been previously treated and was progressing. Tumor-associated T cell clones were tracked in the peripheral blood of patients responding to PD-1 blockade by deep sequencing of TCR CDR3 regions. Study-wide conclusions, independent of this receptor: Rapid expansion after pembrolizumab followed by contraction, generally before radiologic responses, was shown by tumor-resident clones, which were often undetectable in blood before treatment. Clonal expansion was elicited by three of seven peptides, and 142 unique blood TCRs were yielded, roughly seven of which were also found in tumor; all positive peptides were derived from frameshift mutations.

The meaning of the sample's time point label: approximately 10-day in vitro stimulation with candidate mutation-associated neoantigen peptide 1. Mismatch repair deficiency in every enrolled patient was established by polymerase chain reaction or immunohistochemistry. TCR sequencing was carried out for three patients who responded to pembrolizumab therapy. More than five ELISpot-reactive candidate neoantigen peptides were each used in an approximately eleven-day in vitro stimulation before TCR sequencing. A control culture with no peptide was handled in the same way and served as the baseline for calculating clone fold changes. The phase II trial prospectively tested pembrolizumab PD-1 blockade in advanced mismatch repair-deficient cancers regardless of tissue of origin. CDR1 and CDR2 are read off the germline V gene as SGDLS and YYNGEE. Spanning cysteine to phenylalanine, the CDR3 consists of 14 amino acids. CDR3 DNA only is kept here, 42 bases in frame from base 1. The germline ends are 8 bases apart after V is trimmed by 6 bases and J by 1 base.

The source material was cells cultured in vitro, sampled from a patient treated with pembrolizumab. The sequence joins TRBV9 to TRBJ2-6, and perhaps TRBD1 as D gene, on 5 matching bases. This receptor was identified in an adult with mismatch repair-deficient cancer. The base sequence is TGTGCCAGCAAGCAGGGTTCTGGGGCCAACGTCCTGACTTTC. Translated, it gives CASKQGSGANVLTF.